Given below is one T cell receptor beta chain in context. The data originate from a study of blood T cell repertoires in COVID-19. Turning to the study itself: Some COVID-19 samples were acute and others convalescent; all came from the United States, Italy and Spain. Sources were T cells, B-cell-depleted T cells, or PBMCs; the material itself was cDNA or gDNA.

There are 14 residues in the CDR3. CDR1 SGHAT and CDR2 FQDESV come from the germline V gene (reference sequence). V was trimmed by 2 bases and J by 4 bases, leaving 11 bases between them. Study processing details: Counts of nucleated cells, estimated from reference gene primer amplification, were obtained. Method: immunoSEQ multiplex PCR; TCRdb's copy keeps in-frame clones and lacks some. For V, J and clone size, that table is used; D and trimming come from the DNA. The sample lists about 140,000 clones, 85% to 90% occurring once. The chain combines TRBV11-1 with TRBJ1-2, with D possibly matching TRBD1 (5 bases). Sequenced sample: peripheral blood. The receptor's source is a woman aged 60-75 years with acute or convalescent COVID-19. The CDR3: CASSLSQGFYGYTF. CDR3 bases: TGTGCCAGCAGCTTAAGCCAGGGTTTCTATGGCTACACCTTC. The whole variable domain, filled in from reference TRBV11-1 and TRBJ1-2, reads EAEVAQSPRYKITEKSQAVAFWCDPISGHATLYWYRQILGQGPELLVQFQDESVVDDSQLPKDRFSAERLKGVDSTLKIQPAELGDSAMYLCASSLSQGFYGYTFGSGTRLTVV.